Reported below is one T cell receptor (beta chain). Study processing details: Reference gene primer amplification yielded estimated nucleated cell counts. Sequencing was performed with immunoSEQ multiplex PCR; in TCRdb, only in-frame clones are kept and a portion is missing. The DNA was the basis for D and trimming; V, J and clone size are from that table. Here the sample spans approximately 220,000 clones, around 84% being singletons. This entry comes from a study of blood T cell repertoires in COVID-19. Study details: Sites across the United States, Italy and Spain contributed samples from acute and convalescent COVID-19. Nucleic acid was either cDNA or gDNA, and it came from T cells, B-cell-depleted T cells, or PBMCs.

The CDR3 sequence is 17 residues long. Sequenced input: peripheral blood. This TCR came from a woman aged 60-75 years who had recovered from COVID-19. This chain uses TRBV21-1 with TRBJ2-3; the listed D gene, TRBD2, was not tested against the DNA. TRBV21-1 is a pseudogene. CDR3 bases: TGTGCCAGCAGCAACAGCTGGACTAGCGGGGTGGGAGATACGCAGTATTTT. It specifies CASSNSWTSGVGDTQYF.